This T cell receptor (beta chain) was observed in a study of response to subunit inactivated influenza vaccine. TCRdb ran MiXCR on the RT-PCR reads and lists one entry per CDR3 protein. The sample has more than 550,000 distinct CDR3 sequences; over 9% are singletons. Germline CDR1 SGHKS, CDR2 YYEKEE (reference sequence). The CDR3 has 15 residues. In regard to this clonotype: Its antigen remains unknown. The junction departs from germline at one end; a sequencing error may be responsible.

Study-wide results and limits: Authors suggested that a seasonal influenza vaccination recruits few new T cells each time.

These same data were also listed under a study on T cells expressing NK-cell markers. That paper notes: Synthesis of TCR beta cDNA relied on 5'RACE template switching carrying UMIs. It was sorted CD3+CD56-NKG2C+, CD3+CD56+NKG2C- and CD3+CD56+NKG2C+ T cells that provided the TCR beta repertoires. Seven donors tested HCMV-seropositive and one tested seronegative among the eight sequenced. For four donors, these clonotypes were likewise the leading ones in the CD3+CD56-NKG2C+ fraction.

J is TRBJ2-2 and V is TRBV5-5, with 7 bases identical to TRBD1. This TCR derives from a man in his fifties who received an inactivated influenza vaccine. Sample: PBMCs from blood, taken on the day of vaccination. The CDR3 DNA follows: TGTGGGAGCAGCTCCGGGACAGAGAACACCTGGGAGCTGTTTTTT. Its translation is CGSSSGTENTWELFF.